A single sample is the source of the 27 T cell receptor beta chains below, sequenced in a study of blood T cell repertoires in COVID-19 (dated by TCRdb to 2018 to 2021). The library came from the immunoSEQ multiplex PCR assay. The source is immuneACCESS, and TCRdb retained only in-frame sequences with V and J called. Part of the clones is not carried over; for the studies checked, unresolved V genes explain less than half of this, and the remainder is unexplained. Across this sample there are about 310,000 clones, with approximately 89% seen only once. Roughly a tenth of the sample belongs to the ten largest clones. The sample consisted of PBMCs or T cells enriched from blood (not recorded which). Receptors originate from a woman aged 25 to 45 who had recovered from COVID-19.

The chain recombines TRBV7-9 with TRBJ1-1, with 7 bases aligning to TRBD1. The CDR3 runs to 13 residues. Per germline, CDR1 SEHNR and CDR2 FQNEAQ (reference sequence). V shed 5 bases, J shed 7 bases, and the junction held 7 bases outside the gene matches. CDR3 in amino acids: CASSPTGAGEAFF. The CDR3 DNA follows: TGTGCCAGCAGCCCAACAGGGGCAGGTGAAGCTTTCTTT.

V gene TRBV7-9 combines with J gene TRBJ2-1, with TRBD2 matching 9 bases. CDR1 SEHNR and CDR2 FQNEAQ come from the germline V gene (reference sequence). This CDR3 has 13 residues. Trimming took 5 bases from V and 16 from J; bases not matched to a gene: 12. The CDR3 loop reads CASSASLAGLGFF. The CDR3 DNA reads TGTGCCAGCAGCGCTTCACTAGCGGGCCTGGGTTTCTTC.

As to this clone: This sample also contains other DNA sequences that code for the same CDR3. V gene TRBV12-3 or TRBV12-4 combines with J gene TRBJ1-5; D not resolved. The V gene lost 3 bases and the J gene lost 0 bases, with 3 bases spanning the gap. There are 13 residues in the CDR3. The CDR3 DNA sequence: TGTGCCAGCAGTTTCTATAGCAATCAGCCCCAGCATTTT. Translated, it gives CASSFYSNQPQHF.

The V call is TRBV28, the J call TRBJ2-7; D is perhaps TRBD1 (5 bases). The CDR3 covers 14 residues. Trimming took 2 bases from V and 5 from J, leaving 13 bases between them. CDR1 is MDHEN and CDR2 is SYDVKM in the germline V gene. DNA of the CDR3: TGTGCCAGCAGTTTAACACCCAGGGTCCACGAGCAGTACTTC. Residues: CASSLTPRVHEQYF.

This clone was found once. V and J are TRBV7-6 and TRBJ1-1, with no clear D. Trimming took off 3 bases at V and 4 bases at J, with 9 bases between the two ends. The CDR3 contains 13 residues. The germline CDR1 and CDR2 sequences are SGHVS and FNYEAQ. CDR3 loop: CASSFGALTEAFF. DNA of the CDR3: TGTGCCAGCAGCTTCGGAGCCCTCACTGAAGCTTTCTTT.

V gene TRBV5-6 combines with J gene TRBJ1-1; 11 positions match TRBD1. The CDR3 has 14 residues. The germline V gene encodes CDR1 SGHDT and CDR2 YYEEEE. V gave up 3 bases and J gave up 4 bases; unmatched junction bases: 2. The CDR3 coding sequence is TGTGCCAGCAGCTGGGACAGGGGGAGCACTGAAGCTTTCTTT. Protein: CASSWDRGSTEAFF.

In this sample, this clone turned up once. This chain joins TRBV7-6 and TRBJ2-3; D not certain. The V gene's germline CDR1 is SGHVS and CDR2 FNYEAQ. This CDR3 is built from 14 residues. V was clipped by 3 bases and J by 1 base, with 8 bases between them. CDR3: CASSFGQGTDTQYF. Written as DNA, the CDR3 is TGTGCCAGCAGCTTCGGCCAGGGCACAGATACGCAGTATTTT.

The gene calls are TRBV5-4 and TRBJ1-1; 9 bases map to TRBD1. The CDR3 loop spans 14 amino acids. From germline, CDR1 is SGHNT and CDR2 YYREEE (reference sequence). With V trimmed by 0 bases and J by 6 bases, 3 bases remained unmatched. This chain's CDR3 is CASSLEQGAAEAFF. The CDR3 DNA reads TGTGCCAGCAGCTTGGAACAGGGGGCGGCTGAAGCTTTCTTT. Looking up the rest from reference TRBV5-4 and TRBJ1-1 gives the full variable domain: ETGVTQSPTHLIKTRGQQVTLRCSSQSGHNTVSWYQQALGQGPQFIFQYYREEENGRGNFPPRFSGLQFPNYSSELNVNALELDDSALYLCASSLEQGAAEAFFGQGTRLTVV.

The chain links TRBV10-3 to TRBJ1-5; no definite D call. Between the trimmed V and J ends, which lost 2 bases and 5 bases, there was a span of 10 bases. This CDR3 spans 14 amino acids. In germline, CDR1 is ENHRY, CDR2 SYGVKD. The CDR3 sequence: CAISEGERHQPQHF. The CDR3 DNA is TGTGCCATCAGTGAGGGAGAAAGGCATCAGCCCCAGCATTTT.

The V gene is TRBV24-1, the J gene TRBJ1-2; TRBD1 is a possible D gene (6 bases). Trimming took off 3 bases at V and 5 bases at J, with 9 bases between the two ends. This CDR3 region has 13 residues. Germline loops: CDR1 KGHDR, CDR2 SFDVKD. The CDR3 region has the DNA TGTGCCACCAGTGATCGACAGGAATATGGCTACACCTTC. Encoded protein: CATSDRQEYGYTF.

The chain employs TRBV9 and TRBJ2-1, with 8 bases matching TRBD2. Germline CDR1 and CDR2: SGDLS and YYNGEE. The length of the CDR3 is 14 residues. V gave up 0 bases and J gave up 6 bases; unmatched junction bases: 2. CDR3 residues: CASSVALAGNEQFF. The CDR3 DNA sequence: TGTGCCAGCAGCGTAGCGCTAGCGGGCAATGAGCAGTTCTTC. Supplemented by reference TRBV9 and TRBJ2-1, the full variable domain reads DSGVTQTPKHLITATGQRVTLRCSPRSGDLSVYWYQQSLDQGLQFLIQYYNGEERAKGNILERFSAQQFPDLHSELNLSSLELGDSALYFCASSVALAGNEQFFGPGTRLTVL.

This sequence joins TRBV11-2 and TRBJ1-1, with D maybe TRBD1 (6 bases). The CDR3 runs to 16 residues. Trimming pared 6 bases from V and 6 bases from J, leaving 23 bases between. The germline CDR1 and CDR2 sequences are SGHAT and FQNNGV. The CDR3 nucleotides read TGTGCCAGCAGAGGGGGGGCCAGGGGCTTGGTCCCTGAAGCTTTCTTT. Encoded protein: CASRGGARGLVPEAFF.

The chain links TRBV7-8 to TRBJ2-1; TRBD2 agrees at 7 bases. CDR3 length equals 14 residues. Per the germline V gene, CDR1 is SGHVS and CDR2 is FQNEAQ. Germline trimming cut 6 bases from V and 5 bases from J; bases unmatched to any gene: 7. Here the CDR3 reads CASSRASGNNEQFF. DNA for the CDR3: TGTGCCAGCAGTCGGGCTAGCGGAAACAATGAGCAGTTCTTC.

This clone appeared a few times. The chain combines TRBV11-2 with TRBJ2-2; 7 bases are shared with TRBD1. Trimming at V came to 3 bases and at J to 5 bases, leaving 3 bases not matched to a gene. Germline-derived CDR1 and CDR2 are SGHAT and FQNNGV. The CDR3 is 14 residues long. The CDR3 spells CASSLGQRTGELFF. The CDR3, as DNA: TGTGCCAGCAGCTTGGGACAGAGGACCGGGGAGCTGTTTTTT.

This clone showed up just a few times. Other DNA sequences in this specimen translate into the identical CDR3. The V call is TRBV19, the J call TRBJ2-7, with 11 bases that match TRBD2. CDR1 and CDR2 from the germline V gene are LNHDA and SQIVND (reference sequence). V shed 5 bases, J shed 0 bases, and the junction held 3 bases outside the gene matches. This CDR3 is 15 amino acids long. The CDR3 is CASSPTSGGSYEQYF. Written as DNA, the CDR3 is TGTGCCAGTAGTCCCACTAGCGGGGGCTCCTACGAGCAGTACTTC.

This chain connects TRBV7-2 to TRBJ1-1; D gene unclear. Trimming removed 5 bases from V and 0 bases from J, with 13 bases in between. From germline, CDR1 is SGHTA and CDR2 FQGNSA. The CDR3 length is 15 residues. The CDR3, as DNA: TGTGCCAGCAGCCCTACTACGGAATTGAACACTGAAGCTTTCTTT. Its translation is CASSPTTELNTEAFF.

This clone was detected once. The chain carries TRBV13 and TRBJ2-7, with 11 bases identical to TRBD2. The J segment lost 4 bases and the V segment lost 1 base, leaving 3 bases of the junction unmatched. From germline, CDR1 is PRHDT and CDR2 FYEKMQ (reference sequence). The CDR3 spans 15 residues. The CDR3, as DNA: TGTGCCAGCAGCTTAGTGGCTAGCGGGAGGTACGAGCAGTACTTC. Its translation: CASSLVASGRYEQYF.

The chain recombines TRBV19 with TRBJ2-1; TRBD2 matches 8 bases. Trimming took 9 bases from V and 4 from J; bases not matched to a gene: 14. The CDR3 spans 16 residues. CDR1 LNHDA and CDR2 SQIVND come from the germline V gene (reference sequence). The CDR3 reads CASLSSSGISYNEQFF. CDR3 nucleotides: TGTGCCAGCCTCAGTAGTAGCGGGATCTCTTACAATGAGCAGTTCTTC.

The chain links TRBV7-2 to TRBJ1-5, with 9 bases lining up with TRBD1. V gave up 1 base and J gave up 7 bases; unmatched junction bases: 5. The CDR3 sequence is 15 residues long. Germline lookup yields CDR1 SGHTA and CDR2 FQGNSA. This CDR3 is CASSLVTGGFQPQHF. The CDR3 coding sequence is TGTGCCAGCAGCTTAGTGACAGGGGGTTTCCAGCCCCAGCATTTT.

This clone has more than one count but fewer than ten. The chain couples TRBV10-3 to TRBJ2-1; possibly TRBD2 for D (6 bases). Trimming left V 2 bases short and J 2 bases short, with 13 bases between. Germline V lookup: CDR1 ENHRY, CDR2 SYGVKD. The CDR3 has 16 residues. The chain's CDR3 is CAISERRDPPYNEQFF. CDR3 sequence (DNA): TGTGCCATCAGTGAGCGGAGGGACCCACCCTACAATGAGCAGTTCTTC.

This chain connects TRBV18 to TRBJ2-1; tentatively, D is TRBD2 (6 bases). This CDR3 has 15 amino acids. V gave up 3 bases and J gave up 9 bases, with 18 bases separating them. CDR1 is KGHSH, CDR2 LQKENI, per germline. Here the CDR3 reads CASSPLGPRDSEQFF. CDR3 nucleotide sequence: TGTGCCAGCTCACCGCTGGGACCGCGGGATAGTGAGCAGTTCTTC.

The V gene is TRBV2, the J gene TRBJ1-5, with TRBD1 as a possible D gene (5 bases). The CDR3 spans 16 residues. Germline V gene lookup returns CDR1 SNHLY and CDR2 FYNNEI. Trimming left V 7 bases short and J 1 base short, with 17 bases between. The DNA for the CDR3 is TGTGCCAGCACCCAGGGTCCCTACGTGAGCAATCAGCCCCAGCATTTT. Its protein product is CASTQGPYVSNQPQHF.

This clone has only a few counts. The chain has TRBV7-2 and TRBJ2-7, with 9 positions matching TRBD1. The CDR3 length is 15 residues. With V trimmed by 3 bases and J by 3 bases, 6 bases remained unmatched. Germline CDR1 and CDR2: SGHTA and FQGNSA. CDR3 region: CASSFPGQGIYEQYF. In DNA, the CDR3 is TGTGCCAGCAGCTTCCCGGGACAGGGAATCTACGAGCAGTACTTC.

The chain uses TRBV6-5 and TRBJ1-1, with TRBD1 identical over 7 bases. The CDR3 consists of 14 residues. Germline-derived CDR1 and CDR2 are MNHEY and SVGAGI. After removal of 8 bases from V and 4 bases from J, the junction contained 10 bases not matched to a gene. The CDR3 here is CASAPTGQTTEAFF. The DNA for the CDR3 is TGTGCCAGCGCCCCAACGGGACAGACCACTGAAGCTTTCTTT.

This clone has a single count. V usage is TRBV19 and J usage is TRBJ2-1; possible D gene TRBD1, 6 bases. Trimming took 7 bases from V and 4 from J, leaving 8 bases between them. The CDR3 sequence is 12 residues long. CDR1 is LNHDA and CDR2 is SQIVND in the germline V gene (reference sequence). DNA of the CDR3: TGTGCCAGTATAGGGGGTTACAATGAGCAGTTCTTC. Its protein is CASIGGYNEQFF.

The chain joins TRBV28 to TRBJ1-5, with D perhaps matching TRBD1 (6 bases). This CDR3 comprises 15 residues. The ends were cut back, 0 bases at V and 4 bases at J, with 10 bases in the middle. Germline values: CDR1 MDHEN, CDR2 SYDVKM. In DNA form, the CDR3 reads TGTGCCAGCAGTTTATGGGCAGGGGTAAATCAGCCCCAGCATTTT. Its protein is CASSLWAGVNQPQHF. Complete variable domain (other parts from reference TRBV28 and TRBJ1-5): DVKVTQSSRYLVKRTGEKVFLECVQDMDHENMFWYRQDPGLGLRLIYFSYDVKMKEKGDIPEGYSVSREKKERFSLILESASTNQTSMYLCASSLWAGVNQPQHFGDGTRLSIL.

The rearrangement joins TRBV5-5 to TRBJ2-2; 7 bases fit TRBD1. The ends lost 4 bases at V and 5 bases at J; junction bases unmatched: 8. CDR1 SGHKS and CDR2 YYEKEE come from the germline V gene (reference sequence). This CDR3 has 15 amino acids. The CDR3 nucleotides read TGTGCCAGCAGCACCGGGACAGTGGGGACCGGGGAGCTGTTTTTT. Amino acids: CASSTGTVGTGELFF.